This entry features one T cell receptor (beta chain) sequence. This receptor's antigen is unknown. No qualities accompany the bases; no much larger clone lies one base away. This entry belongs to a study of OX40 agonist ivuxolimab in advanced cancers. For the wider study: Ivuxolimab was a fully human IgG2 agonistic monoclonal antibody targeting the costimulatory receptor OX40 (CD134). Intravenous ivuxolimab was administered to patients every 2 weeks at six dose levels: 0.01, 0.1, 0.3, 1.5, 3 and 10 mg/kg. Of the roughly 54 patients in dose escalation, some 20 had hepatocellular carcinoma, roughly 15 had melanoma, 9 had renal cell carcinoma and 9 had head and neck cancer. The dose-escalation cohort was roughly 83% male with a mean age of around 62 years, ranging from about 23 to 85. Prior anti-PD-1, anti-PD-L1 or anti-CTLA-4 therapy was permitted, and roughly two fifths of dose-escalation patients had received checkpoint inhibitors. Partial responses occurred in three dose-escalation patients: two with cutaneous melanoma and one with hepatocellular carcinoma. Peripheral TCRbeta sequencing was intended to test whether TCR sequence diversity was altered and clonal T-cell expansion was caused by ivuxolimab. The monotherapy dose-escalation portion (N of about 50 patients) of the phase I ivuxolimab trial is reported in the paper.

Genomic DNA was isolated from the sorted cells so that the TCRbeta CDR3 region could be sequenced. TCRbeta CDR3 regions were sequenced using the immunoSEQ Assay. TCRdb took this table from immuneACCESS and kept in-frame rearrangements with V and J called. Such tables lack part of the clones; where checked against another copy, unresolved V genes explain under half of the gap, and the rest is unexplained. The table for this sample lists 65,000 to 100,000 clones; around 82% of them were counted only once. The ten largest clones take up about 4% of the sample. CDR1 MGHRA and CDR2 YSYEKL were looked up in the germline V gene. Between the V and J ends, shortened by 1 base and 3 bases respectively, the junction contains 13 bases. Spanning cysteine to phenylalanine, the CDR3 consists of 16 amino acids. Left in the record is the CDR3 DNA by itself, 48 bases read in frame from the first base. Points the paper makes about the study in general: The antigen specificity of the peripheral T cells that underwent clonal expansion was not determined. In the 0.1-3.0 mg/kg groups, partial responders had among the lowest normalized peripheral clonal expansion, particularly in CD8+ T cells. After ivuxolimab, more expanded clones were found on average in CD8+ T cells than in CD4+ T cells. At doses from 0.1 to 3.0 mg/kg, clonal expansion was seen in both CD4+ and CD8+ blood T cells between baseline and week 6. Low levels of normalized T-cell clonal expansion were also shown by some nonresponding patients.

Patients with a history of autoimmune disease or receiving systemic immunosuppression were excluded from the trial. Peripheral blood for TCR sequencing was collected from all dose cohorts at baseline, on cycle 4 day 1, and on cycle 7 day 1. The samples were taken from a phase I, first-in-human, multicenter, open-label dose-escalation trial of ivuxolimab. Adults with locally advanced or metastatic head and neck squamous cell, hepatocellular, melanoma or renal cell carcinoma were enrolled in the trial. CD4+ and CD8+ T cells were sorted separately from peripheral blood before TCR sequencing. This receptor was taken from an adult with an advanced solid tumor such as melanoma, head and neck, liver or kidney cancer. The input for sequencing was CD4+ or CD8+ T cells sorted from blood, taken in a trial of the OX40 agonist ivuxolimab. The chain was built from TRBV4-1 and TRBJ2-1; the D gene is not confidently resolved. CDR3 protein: CASSQGHLFLYNEQFF. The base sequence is TGCGCCAGCAGCCAAGGCCACCTATTCCTCTACAATGAGCAGTTCTTC.